Shown below are 25 T cell receptor beta chains from a single sample sequenced in a study of blood T cell repertoires in COVID-19. Libraries were prepared by immunoSEQ multiplex PCR; TCRdb keeps only in-frame clonotypes and omits some of them. The sample yields roughly 73,000 clones, roughly 90% seen once. The sample consisted of peripheral blood. The receptor set was obtained from a man aged 50-60 years with acute or convalescent COVID-19.

The chain carries TRBV6-1 and TRBJ2-5; D gene ambiguous. Trimming took off 2 bases at V and 5 bases at J, with 15 bases between the two ends. Germline values: CDR1 MNHNS, CDR2 SASEGT. CDR3 length: 15 amino acids. Written as DNA, the CDR3 is TGTGCCAGCAGTGAAATTCGGCAGGCCCAGGAGACCCAGTACTTC. Protein: CASSEIRQAQETQYF.

The CDR3 loop reads CASSLRDRGKETQYF. CDR3 in DNA: TGTGCCAGCAGCTTGAGGGACAGGGGGAAGGAGACCCAGTACTTC. This sequence joins TRBV7-9 and TRBJ2-5; 11 positions agree with TRBD1. Germline-derived CDR1 and CDR2 are SEHNR and FQNEAQ (reference sequence). J lost 5 bases, V lost 3 bases, and 5 bases had no gene match. The length of the CDR3 is 15 residues.

This clone was counted a single time. V and J are TRBV15 and TRBJ2-5, with D maybe TRBD2 (5 bases). The germline V gene encodes CDR1 LNHNV and CDR2 YYDKDF (reference sequence). V lost 0 bases and J 2 bases, leaving 10 bases between the germline ends. This CDR3 region has 15 residues. This chain's CDR3 is CATSRDPSGQETQYF. The CDR3 DNA sequence: TGTGCCACCAGCAGAGATCCCAGCGGACAAGAGACCCAGTACTTC.

The chain couples TRBV9 to TRBJ2-1; the match to TRBD2 covers 10 bases. The CDR3 is 19 amino acids. Germline CDR1 and CDR2: SGDLS and YYNGEE. The V segment lost 3 bases and the J segment 5 bases; nucleotides outside the gene matches: 17. The CDR3 reads CASSDRRGASGRNDNEQFF. In nucleotides, the CDR3 is TGTGCCAGCAGCGACCGTAGAGGGGCTAGCGGGAGAAACGACAATGAGCAGTTCTTC.

This rearrangement joins TRBV28 to TRBJ2-7, with 8 bases lining up with TRBD1. CDR1 is MDHEN, CDR2 SYDVKM, per germline. Germline trimming cut 2 bases from V and 9 bases from J; bases unmatched to any gene: 3. This CDR3 comprises 12 residues. The CDR3 loop is CASSLGTGRQYV. CDR3 sequence (DNA): TGTGCCAGCAGTTTAGGGACAGGCCGGCAGTACGTC.

This clone was counted only a few times. V usage is TRBV3-1 (or the pseudogene TRBV3-2) and J usage is TRBJ2-7; 10 bases match TRBD2. With 3 bases clipped from V and 7 bases from J, the junction kept 6 bases outside the gene matches. Looked up from germline, CDR1 is LGHDT and CDR2 is YNNKEL (reference sequence). This CDR3 region has 14 residues. The CDR3 loop reads CASSHLAGDREQYF. DNA of the CDR3: TGTGCCAGCAGCCATCTAGCGGGAGATAGGGAGCAGTACTTC.

This clone was observed once. The genes are TRBV19 and TRBJ2-3; 7 bases map to TRBD2. The CDR3 runs to 15 residues. Germline loops: CDR1 LNHDA, CDR2 SQIVND (reference sequence). Trimming took 7 bases from V and 4 from J; bases not matched to a gene: 11. As DNA, the CDR3 is TGTGCCAGTAATACGACGGGCGGGAGCTCAGATACGCAGTATTTT. Protein sequence: CASNTTGGSSDTQYF.

The sample holds one count of this clone. V and J are TRBV29-1 and TRBJ1-2; D unclear. Germline lookup yields CDR1 SQVTM and CDR2 ANQGSEA. The CDR3 is 13 residues long. The V gene lost 5 bases and the J gene lost 4 bases, with 14 bases spanning the gap. The DNA of the CDR3 is TGCAGCGTTCCCGAGACATATACCTATGGCTACACCTTC. Its translation: CSVPETYTYGYTF.

The rearrangement links TRBV4-1 to TRBJ1-4; 8 nucleotides line up with TRBD1. Germline trimming cut 2 bases from V and 4 bases from J; bases unmatched to any gene: 15. CDR1 and CDR2 from the germline V gene are MGHRA and YSYEKL. This CDR3 has 19 amino acids. In DNA, the CDR3 is TGCGCCAGCAGCCAATCCAGATTGGGGACAGGCTTTTATAATGAAAAACTGTTTTTT. It yields the protein CASSQSRLGTGFYNEKLFF.

This chain links TRBV7-2 with TRBJ2-7; TRBD2 might be the D (6 bases). Trimming took off 0 bases at V and 5 bases at J, with 11 bases between the two ends. Germline CDR1 is SGHTA and CDR2 is FQGNSA. The CDR3 is 14 amino acids. CDR3 DNA: TGTGCCAGCAGCTTAGCCGGGAGTAACGACGAGCAGTACTTC. Its protein product is CASSLAGSNDEQYF.

This rearrangement joins TRBV2 to TRBJ2-1; TRBD2 matches at 9 bases. This CDR3 contains 13 residues. The V gene end was trimmed by 8 bases and the J gene end by 9 bases; junction bases not matched to a gene: 8. The V gene's germline CDR1 is SNHLY and CDR2 FYNNEI. CDR3 protein: CASAVAGVGEQFF. CDR3 nucleotides: TGTGCCAGCGCAGTAGCGGGAGTTGGTGAGCAGTTCTTC.

J is TRBJ1-1 and V is TRBV5-4; no clear D gene. V lost 0 bases and J 1 base, leaving 4 bases between the germline ends. The germline V gene encodes CDR1 SGHNT and CDR2 YYREEE (reference sequence). This CDR3 has 13 amino acids. CDR3 in DNA: TGTGCCAGCAGCTTGGACAGGAACACTGAAGCTTTCTTT. Its protein is CASSLDRNTEAFF.

The genes are TRBV7-2 and TRBJ2-3; 9 nucleotides match TRBD2. CDR1 and CDR2 (germline): SGHTA, FQGNSA. J lost 6 bases, V lost 1 base, and 8 bases had no gene match. This CDR3 has 16 amino acids. CDR3 in amino acids: CASSLERAGGGDTQYF. The CDR3 DNA reads as TGTGCCAGCAGCTTAGAAAGAGCGGGGGGAGGGGATACGCAGTATTTT.

The chain has TRBV5-1 and TRBJ2-1; 11 bases fit TRBD2. Per the germline V gene, CDR1 is SGHRS and CDR2 is YFSETQ. The CDR3 is 16 amino acids. V was pared by 7 bases and J by 7 bases, with 13 bases of the junction left unmatched. The CDR3 sequence: CASASNPASGRNEQFF. DNA for the CDR3: TGCGCCAGCGCTTCGAACCCAGCTAGCGGGAGGAATGAGCAGTTCTTC.

The rearrangement joins TRBV27 to TRBJ2-1; 13 nucleotides line up with TRBD2. The CDR3 has 17 residues. The germline gives CDR1 MNHEY, CDR2 SMNVEV (reference sequence). V lost 5 bases to trimming and J lost 2 bases; unmatched junction nucleotides: 6. The CDR3 protein is CASSRGGTSGTYNEQFF. CDR3 nucleotide sequence: TGTGCCAGCAGTCGCGGTGGGACTAGCGGGACCTACAATGAGCAGTTCTTC.

This chain uses TRBV30 with TRBJ2-7, with 10 nucleotides matching TRBD1. Per the germline V gene, CDR1 is GTSNPN and CDR2 is SVGIG (reference sequence). V trimming: 2 bases; J trimming: 7 bases; junction bases outside the gene matches: 5. The CDR3 is 13 amino acids. The CDR3 coding sequence is TGTGCCTGGAGTAGACAGGGGGCGGGGGAGCAGTACGTC. Amino acid sequence: CAWSRQGAGEQYV.

The chain couples TRBV6-2 or TRBV6-3 to TRBJ2-7, with TRBD2 identical over 10 bases. The CDR3 is made up of 17 amino acids. V dropped 0 bases and J dropped 5; count of bases not matched to a gene: 10. The V gene's germline CDR1 is MNHEY and CDR2 SVGEGT. The CDR3 DNA reads as TGTGCCAGCAGTTACTCGAGGCTAGCGGGGGACCGTAACGAGCAGTACGTC. Amino acids: CASSYSRLAGDRNEQYV.

V is TRBV6-5 and J is TRBJ2-3, with D perhaps matching TRBD1 (5 bases). Per the germline V gene, CDR1 is MNHEY and CDR2 is SVGAGI. The CDR3 is made up of 15 amino acids. V was pared by 0 bases and J by 4 bases, with 11 bases between. Here the CDR3 reads CASSYSAGHSDTQYF. The DNA for the CDR3 is TGTGCCAGCAGTTACTCTGCAGGGCATTCAGATACGCAGTATTTT.

Of note for this clone: A junction end diverges from the germline sequence, so it may reflect a read error. The chain employs TRBV7-2 and TRBJ2-2; TRBD2 matches 11 bases. Germline V lookup: CDR1 SGHTA, CDR2 FQGNSA. CDR3 length: 17 residues. CDR3 bases: TGTGCCAGCAGCCTAGCTAGCGGGAGGTATAACACCGGGGAGCTGTTTTTT. Amino acid sequence: CASSLASGRYNTGELFF.

V is TRBV5-1 and J is TRBJ2-7; 8 bases map to TRBD1. Trimming removed 4 bases from V and 0 bases from J; junction bases left unmatched: 9. This CDR3 has 16 amino acids. CDR1 SGHRS and CDR2 YFSETQ come from the germline V gene. The chain's CDR3 is CASSGGGQAFSYEQYF. The CDR3 nucleotides are TGCGCCAGCAGCGGAGGGGGACAGGCATTCTCCTACGAGCAGTACTTC.

The gene calls are TRBV11-2 and TRBJ2-4, with D unresolved. Germline lookup yields CDR1 SGHAT and CDR2 FQNNGV. V lost 1 base and J 7 bases, leaving 14 bases between the germline ends. CDR3 size: 15 residues. The CDR3 spells CASSLVVVPRNIQYF. The CDR3 DNA reads TGTGCCAGCAGCTTAGTGGTGGTACCGCGGAACATTCAGTACTTC.

The J gene is TRBJ2-2, the V gene TRBV6-2 or TRBV6-3; TRBD2 is a possible D gene (6 bases). Germline CDR1 and CDR2: MNHEY and SVGEGT. The CDR3 length is 15 residues. V was clipped by 0 bases and J by 3 bases, with 8 bases between them. The CDR3: CASSYSAGYTGELFF. CDR3 bases: TGTGCCAGCAGTTACTCGGCGGGATACACCGGGGAGCTGTTTTTT.

The J gene is TRBJ2-3, the V gene TRBV7-9, with 7 nucleotides matching TRBD2. The CDR3 totals 14 residues. Germline CDR1 SEHNR, CDR2 FQNEAQ (reference sequence). J was trimmed by 4 bases and V by 5 bases; bases with no gene match: 6. The CDR3 DNA follows: TGTGCCAGCAGCCCCCCGGGGGGACCAGATACGCAGTATTTT. Translated: CASSPPGGPDTQYF.

This chain uses TRBV28 with TRBJ1-5, with D possibly TRBD1 on 5 matching bases. This CDR3 has 17 amino acids. CDR1 is MDHEN and CDR2 is SYDVKM in the germline V gene. V lost 6 bases, J lost 0 bases, and 18 bases lay in between. The CDR3: CASRWRQSSYSNQPQHF. For the CDR3, the DNA is TGTGCCAGCAGATGGAGACAGTCTTCTTATAGCAATCAGCCCCAGCATTTT. The full variable domain, completed using reference TRBV28 and TRBJ1-5, is DVKVTQSSRYLVKRTGEKVFLECVQDMDHENMFWYRQDPGLGLRLIYFSYDVKMKEKGDIPEGYSVSREKKERFSLILESASTNQTSMYLCASRWRQSSYSNQPQHFGDGTRLSIL.

This chain connects TRBV6-5 to TRBJ1-6; D is unclear. V was shortened by 3 bases and J by 10 bases, with 7 bases between the two germline ends. Per germline, CDR1 MNHEY and CDR2 SVGAGI. The CDR3 totals 12 residues. CDR3 coding DNA: TGTGCCAGCAGTTATTTTGGCTCACCCCTCCACTTT. This sequence encodes CASSYFGSPLHF.